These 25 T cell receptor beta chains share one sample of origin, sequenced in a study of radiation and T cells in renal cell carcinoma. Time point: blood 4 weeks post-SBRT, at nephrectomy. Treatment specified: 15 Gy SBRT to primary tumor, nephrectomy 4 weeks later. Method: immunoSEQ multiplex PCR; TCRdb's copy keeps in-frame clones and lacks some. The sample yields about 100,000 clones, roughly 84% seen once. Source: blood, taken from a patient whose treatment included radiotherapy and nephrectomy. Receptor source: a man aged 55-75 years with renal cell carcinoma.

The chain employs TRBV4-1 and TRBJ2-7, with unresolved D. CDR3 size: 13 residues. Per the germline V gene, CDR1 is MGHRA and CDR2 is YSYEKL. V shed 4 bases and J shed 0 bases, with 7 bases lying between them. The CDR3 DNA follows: TGCGCCAGCAGCCCCAGGAGCTCCTACGAGCAGTACTTC. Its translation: CASSPRSSYEQYF.

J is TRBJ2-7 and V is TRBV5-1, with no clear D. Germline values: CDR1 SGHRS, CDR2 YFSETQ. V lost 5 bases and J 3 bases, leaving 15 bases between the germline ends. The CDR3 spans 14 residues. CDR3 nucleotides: TGCGCCAGCAGTAACATCGGACGGGTCTACGAGCAGTACTTC. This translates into CASSNIGRVYEQYF.

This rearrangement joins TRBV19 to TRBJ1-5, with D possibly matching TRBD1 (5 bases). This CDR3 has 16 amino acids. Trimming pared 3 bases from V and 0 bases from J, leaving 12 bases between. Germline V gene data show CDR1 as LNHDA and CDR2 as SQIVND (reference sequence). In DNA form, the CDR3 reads TGTGCCAGTAGTATCCCCAGGGCTTATAGCAATCAGCCCCAGCATTTT. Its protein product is CASSIPRAYSNQPQHF.

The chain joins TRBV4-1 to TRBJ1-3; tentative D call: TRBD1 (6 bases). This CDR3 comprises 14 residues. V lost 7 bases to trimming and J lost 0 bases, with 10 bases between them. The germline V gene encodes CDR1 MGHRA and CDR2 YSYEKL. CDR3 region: CASNGGPSGNTIYF. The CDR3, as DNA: TGCGCCAGCAATGGGGGGCCCTCTGGAAACACCATATATTTT.

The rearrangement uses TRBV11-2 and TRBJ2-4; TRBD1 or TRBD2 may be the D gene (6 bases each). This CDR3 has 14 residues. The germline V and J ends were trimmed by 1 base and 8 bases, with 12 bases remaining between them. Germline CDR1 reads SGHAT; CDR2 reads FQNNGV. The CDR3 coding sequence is TGTGCCAGCAGCTTAGGGGGGGCGTATGACATTCAGTACTTC. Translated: CASSLGGAYDIQYF. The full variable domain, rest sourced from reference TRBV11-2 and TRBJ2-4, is EAGVAQSPRYKIIEKRQSVAFWCNPISGHATLYWYQQILGQGPKLLIQFQNNGVVDDSQLPKDRFSAERLKGVDSTLKIQPAKLEDSAVYLCASSLGGAYDIQYFGAGTRLSVL.

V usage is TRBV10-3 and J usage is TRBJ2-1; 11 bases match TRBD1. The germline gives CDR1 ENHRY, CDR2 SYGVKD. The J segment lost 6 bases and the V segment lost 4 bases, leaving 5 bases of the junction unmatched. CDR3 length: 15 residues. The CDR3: CAISGPGQGVNEQFF. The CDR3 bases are TGTGCCATCAGTGGACCGGGACAGGGGGTCAATGAGCAGTTCTTC.

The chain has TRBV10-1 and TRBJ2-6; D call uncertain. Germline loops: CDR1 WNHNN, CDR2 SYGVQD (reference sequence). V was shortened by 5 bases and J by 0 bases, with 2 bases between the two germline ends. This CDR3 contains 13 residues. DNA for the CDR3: TGCGCCAGCAGTCCCTCTGGGGCCAACGTCCTGACTTTC. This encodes CASSPSGANVLTF.

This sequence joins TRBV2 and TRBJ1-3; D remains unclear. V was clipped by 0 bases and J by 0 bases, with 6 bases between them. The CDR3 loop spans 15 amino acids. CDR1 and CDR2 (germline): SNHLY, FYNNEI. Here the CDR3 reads CASSEAGLSGNTIYF. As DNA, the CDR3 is TGTGCCAGCAGTGAAGCAGGACTCTCTGGAAACACCATATATTTT.

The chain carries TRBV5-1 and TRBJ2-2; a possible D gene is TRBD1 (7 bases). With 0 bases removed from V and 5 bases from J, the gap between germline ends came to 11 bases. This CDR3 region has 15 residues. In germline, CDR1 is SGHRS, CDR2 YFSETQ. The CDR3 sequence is CASSLATGRTGELFF. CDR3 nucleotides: TGCGCCAGCAGCTTGGCGACAGGGAGGACCGGGGAGCTGTTTTTT.

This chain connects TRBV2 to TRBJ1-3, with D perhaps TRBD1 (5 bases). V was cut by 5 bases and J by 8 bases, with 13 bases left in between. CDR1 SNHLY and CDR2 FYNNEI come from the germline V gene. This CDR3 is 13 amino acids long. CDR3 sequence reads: CASSPTRDYTIYF. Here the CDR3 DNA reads TGTGCCAGCAGTCCGACGAGGGACTACACCATATATTTT.

The CDR3 region has the DNA TGTGCCAGTAGTATAGCGACAGGGGAAGGCTATGGCTACACCTTC. This gives the protein CASSIATGEGYGYTF. This sequence joins TRBV19 and TRBJ1-2; 8 positions match TRBD1. This CDR3 has 15 residues. CDR1 is LNHDA and CDR2 is SQIVND in the germline V gene (reference sequence). V trimming: 1 base; J trimming: 4 bases; junction bases outside the gene matches: 5.

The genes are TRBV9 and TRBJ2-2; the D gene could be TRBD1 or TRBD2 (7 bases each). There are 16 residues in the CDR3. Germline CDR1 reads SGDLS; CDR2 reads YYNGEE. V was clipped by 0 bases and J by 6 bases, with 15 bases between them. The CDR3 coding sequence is TGTGCCAGCAGCGTAGTGCTGGCAGGGGGGGCCGGGGAGCTGTTTTTT. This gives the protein CASSVVLAGGAGELFF.

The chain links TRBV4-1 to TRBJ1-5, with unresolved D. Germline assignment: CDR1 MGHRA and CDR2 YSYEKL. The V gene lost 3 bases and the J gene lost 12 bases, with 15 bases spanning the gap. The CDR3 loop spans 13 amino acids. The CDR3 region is CASSQVRSWFQHF. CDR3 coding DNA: TGCGCCAGCAGCCAGGTCAGGAGTTGGTTCCAGCATTTT.

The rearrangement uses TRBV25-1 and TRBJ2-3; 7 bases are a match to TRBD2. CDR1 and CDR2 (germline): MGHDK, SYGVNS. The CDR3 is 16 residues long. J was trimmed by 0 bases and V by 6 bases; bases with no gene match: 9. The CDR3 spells CASRRGSGSSTDTQYF. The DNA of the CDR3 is TGTGCCAGCAGGAGGGGTAGCGGGTCCAGCACAGATACGCAGTATTTT. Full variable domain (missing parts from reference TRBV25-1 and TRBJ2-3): EADIYQTPRYLVIGTGKKITLECSQTMGHDKMYWYQQDPGMELHLIHYSYGVNSTEKGDLSSESTVSRIRTEHFPLTLESARPSHTSQYLCASRRGSGSSTDTQYFGPGTRLTVL.

The CDR3 protein is CASSLGSGYPIQYF. The CDR3 nucleotides are TGTGCCAGCAGCTTAGGGTCAGGGTACCCTATTCAGTACTTC. The chain joins TRBV7-2 to TRBJ2-4; TRBD1 might be the D (5 bases). Germline lookup yields CDR1 SGHTA and CDR2 FQGNSA. The ends were cut back, 1 base at V and 10 bases at J, with 14 bases in the middle. The CDR3 consists of 14 residues.

The CDR3 here is CASRSQGARAGELFF. In DNA form, the CDR3 reads TGTGCCAGCAGGTCACAGGGGGCGCGGGCCGGGGAGCTGTTTTTT. The V call is TRBV7-9, the J call TRBJ2-2, with 9 bases identical to TRBD1. The germline V gene has CDR1 SEHNR and CDR2 FQNEAQ (reference sequence). The CDR3 sequence is 15 residues long. J gave up 6 bases and V 6 bases, and 8 bases lay outside the gene matches.

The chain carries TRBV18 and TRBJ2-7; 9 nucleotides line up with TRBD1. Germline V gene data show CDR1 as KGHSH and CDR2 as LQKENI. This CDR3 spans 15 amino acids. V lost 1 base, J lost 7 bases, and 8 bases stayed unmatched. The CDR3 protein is CASSPRSSGTGEQYF. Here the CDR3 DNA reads TGTGCCAGCTCACCACGGTCCTCCGGGACAGGGGAGCAGTACTTC.

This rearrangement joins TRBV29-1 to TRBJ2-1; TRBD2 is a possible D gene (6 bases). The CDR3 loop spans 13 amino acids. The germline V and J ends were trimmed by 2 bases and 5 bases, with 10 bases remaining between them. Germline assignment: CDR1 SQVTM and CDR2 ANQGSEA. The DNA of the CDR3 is TGCAGCGTTGAACGCCGGACTAACAATGAGCAGTTCTTC. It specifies CSVERRTNNEQFF.

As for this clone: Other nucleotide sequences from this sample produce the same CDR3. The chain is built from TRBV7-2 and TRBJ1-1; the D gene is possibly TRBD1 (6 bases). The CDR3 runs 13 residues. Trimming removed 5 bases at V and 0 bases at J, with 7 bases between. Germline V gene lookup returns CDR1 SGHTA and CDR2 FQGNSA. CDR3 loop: CASSRQVNTEAFF. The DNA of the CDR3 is TGTGCCAGCAGCCGACAGGTGAACACTGAAGCTTTCTTT.

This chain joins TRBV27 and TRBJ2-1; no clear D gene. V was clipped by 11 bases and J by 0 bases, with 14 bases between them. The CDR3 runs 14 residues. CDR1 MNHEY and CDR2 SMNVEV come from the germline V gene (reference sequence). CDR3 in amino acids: CASRVLSSYNEQFF. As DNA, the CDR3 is TGTGCCTCACGGGTGCTAAGCTCCTACAATGAGCAGTTCTTC.

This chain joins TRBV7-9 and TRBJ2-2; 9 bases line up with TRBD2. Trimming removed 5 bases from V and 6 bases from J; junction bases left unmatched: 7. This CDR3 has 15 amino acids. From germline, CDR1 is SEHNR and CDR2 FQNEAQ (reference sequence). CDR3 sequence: CASSGSGTSPGELFF. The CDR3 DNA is TGTGCCAGCAGCGGATCCGGGACTAGCCCCGGGGAGCTGTTTTTT.

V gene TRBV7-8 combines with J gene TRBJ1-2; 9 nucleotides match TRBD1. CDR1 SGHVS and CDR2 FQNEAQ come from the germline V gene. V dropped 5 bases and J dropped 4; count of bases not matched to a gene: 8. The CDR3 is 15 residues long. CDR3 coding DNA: TGTGCCAGCAGCCCGGGGACAGGGTCCCCCTATGGCTACACCTTC. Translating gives CASSPGTGSPYGYTF.

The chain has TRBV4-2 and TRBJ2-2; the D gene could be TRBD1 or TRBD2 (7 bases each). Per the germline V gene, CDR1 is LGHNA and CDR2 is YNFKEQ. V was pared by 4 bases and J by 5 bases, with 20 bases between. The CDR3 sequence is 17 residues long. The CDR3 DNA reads TGTGCCAGCAGCCCCCAGGGGGGCGGGAGCGGAACCGGGGAGCTGTTTTTT. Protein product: CASSPQGGGSGTGELFF.

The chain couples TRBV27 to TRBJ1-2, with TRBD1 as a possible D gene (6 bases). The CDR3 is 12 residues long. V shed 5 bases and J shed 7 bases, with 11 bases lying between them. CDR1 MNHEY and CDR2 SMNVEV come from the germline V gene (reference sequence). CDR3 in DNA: TGTGCCAGCAGTCAGACAGGTGGTGGCTACACCTTC. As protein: CASSQTGGGYTF.

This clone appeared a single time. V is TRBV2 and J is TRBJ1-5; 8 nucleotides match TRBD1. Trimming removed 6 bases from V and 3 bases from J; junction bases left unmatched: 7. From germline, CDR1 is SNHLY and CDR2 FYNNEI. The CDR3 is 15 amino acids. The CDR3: CASRPGQATNQPQHF. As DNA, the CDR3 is TGTGCCAGCAGACCGGGACAGGCGACCAATCAGCCCCAGCATTTT.